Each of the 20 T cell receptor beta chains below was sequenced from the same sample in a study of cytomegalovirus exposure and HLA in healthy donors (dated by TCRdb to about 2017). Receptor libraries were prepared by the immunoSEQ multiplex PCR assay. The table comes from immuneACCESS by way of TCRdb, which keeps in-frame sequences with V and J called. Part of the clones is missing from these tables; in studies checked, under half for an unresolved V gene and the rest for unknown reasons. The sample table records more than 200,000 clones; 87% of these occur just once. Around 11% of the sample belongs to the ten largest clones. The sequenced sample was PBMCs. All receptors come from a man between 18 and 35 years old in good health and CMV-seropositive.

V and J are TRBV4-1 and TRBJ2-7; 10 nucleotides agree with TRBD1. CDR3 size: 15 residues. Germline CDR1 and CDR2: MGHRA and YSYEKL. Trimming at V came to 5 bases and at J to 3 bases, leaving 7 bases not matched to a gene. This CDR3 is CASSLPGQGFYEQYF. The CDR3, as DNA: TGCGCCAGCAGCTTACCGGGACAGGGGTTCTACGAGCAGTACTTC.

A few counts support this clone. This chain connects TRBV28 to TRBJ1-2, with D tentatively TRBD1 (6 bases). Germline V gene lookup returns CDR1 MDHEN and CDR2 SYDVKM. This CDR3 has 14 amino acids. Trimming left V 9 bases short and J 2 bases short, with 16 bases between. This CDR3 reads CASSVTGTNYGYTF. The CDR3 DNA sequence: TGTGCCAGTTCAGTTACAGGGACCAACTATGGCTACACCTTC.

In DNA, the CDR3 is TGTGCCACCAGCAGAGGCAGGGACCCAGATACGCAGTATTTT. It codes for CATSRGRDPDTQYF. The genes are TRBV15 and TRBJ2-3; the D call may be TRBD1 or TRBD2 (5 bases each). This CDR3 is built from 14 residues. CDR1 and CDR2 (germline): LNHNV, YYDKDF (reference sequence). Trimming shortened V by 1 base and J by 4 bases, and 9 bases separated the two germline ends.

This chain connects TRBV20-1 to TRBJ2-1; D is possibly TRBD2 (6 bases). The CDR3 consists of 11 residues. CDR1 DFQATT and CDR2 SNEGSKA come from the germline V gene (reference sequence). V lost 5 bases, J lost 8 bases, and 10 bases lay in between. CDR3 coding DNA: TGCAGTGCTGTTCGGGAGTATGAGCAGTTCTTC. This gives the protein CSAVREYEQFF.

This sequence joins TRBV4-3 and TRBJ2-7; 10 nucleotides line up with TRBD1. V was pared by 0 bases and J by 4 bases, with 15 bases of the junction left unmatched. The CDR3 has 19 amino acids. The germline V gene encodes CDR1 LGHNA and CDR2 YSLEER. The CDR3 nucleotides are TGCGCCAGCAGCCAAGATTGGACAGGGGGTGGGAAGGGGGAATACGAGCAGTACTTC. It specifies CASSQDWTGGGKGEYEQYF.

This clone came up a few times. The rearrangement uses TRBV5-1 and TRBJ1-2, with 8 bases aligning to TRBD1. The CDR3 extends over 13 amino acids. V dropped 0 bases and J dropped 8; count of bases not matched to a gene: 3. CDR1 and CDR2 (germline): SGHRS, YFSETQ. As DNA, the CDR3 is TGCGCCAGCAGCTTGGAACAGGGGGTCGGCTACACCTTC. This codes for CASSLEQGVGYTF.

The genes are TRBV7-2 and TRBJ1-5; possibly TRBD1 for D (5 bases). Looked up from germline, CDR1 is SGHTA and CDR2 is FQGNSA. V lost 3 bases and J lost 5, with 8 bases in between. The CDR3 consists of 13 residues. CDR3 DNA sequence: TGTGCCAGCAGCTTCCAGGGTGATCAGCCCCAGCATTTT. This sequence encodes CASSFQGDQPQHF.

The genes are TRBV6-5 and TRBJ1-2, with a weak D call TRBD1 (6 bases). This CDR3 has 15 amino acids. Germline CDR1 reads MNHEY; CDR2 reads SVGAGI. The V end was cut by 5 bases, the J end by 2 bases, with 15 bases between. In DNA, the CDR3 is TGTGCCAGCAGTCCCGTTGGGGGCTCCAACTATGGCTACACCTTC. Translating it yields CASSPVGGSNYGYTF.

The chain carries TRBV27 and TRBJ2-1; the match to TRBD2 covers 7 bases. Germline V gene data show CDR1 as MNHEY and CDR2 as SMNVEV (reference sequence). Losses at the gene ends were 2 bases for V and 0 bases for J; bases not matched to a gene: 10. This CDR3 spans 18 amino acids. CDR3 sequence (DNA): TGTGCCAGCAGTTTAGAGGGGTTCGGCGGGAGCTCCTACAATGAGCAGTTCTTC. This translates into CASSLEGFGGSSYNEQFF.

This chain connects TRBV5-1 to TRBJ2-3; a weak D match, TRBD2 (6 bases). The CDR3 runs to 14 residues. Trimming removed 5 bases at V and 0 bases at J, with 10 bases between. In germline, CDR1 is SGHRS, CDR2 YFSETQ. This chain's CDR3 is CASSSRGSTDTQYF. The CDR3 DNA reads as TGCGCCAGCAGTTCGCGGGGTAGCACAGATACGCAGTATTTT.

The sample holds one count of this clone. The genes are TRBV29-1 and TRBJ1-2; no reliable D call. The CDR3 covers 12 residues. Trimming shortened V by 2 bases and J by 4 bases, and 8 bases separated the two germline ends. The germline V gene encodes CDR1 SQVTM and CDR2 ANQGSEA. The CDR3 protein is CSVESYSYGYTF. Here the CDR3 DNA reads TGCAGCGTTGAATCCTACTCCTATGGCTACACCTTC.

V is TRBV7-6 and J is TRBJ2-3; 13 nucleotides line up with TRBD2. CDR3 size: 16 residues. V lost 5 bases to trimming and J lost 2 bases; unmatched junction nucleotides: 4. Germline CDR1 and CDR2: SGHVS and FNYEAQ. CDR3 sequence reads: CASSLGTSGVTDTQYF. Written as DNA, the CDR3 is TGTGCCAGCAGCCTCGGGACTAGCGGGGTCACAGATACGCAGTATTTT.

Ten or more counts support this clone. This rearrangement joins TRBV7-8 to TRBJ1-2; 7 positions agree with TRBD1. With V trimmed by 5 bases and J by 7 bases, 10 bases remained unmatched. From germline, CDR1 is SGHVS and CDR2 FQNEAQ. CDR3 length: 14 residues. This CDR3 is CASSPRTGVFGYTF. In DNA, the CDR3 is TGTGCCAGCAGCCCCCGCACAGGGGTTTTTGGCTACACCTTC. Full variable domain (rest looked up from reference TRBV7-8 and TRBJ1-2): GAGVSQSPRYKVAKRGQDVALRCDPISGHVSLFWYQQALGQGPEFLTYFQNEAQLDKSGLPSDRFFAERPEGSVSTLKIQRTQQEDSAVYLCASSPRTGVFGYTFGSGTRLTVV.

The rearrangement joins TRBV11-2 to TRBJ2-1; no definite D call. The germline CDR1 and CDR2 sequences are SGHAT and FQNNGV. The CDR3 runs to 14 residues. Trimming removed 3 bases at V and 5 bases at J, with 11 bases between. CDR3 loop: CASSFDLMDNEQFF. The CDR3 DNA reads TGTGCCAGCAGCTTCGATTTAATGGACAATGAGCAGTTCTTC.

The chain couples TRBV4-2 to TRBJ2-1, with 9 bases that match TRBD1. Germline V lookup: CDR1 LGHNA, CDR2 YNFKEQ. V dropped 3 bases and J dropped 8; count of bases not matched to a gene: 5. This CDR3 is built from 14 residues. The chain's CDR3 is CASSHEDRGYEQFF. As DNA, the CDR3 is TGTGCCAGCAGCCATGAGGACAGGGGTTATGAGCAGTTCTTC.

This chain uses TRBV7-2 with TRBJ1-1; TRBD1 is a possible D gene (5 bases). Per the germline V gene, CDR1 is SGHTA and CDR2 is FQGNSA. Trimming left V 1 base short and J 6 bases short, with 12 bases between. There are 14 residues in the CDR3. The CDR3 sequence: CASSLDPRDAEAFF. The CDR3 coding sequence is TGTGCCAGCAGCTTAGACCCCAGGGACGCTGAAGCTTTCTTT. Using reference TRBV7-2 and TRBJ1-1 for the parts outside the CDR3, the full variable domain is GAGVSQSPSNKVTEKGKDVELRCDPISGHTALYWYRQSLGQGLEFLIYFQGNSAPDKSGLPSDRFSAERTGGSVSTLTIQRTQQEDSAVYLCASSLDPRDAEAFFGQGTRLTVV.

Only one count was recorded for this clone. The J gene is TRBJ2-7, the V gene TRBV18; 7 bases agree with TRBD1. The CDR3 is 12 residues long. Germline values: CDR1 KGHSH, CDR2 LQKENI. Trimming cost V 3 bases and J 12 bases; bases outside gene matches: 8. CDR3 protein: CASSPRQGVLYF. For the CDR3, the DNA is TGTGCCAGCTCACCCAGACAGGGAGTCTTGTACTTC.

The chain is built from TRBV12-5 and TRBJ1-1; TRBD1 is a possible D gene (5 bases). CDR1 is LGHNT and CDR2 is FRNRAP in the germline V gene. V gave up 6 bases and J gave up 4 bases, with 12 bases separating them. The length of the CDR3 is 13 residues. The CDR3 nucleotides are TGTGCTAGTGGCGTTTGGGGGGTCACTGAAGCTTTCTTT. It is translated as CASGVWGVTEAFF.

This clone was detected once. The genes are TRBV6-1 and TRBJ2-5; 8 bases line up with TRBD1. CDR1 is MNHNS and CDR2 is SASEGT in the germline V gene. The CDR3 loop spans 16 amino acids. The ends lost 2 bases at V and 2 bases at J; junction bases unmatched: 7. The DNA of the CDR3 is TGTGCCAGCAGTGAACCCTCCGGGACAGGTCAAGAGACCCAGTACTTC. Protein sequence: CASSEPSGTGQETQYF.

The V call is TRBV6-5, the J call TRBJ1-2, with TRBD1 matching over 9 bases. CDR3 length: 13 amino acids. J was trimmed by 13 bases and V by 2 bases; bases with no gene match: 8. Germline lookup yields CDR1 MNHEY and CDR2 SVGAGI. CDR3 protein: CASSYRDRVLFTF. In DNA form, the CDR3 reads TGTGCCAGCAGTTACCGGGACAGGGTCCTTTTCACCTTC.